This TCR beta chain was found in a study of shared clonotypes between healthy human individuals. Study-wide results and caveats: Clonotypes which were not shared had lower generation probabilities than clonotypes that all four donors shared. Tissues were not sampled, only blood, and their repertoires likely differ.

It was 200 ng DNA, 25,000 to 35,000 T cell genomes, that sorted-subset replicate PCRs used. This table comes from immunoSEQ multiplex PCR, and its TCRdb copy is limited to in-frame clones, with some not included. The top ten hold approximately 0.37% of the sample, which has 2 million to 3 million clones, approximately 93% seen once. All the donors were Caucasian adults who lived in Nashville, Tennessee. As concerns this clone: Its antigen remains unknown.

The sequenced sample was naive CD4+ T cells from PBMCs. The subset was: CD45RA+ positively selected. The source is a man younger than 30 in good health. Some clones in this sample may be carry-over from other donors' samples.

CDR3 DNA: TGTGCCAGCAGAGGCTACCTCGATACGCAGTATTTT. This translates into CASRGYLDTQYF. The V gene is TRBV5-5, the J gene TRBJ2-3; the D is unclear. Trimming left V 5 bases short and J 6 bases short, with 10 bases between. CDR3 length: 12 amino acids. Germline CDR1 is SGHKS and CDR2 is YYEKEE (reference sequence).